This T cell receptor (beta chain) was observed in a study of Ad26.COV2.S vaccination and SARS-CoV-2 variants (dated by TCRdb to the early 2020s). With regard to the full study: Vaccine-arm donors came from COV1001, a multicentre, randomized, double-blind, placebo-controlled phase I-IIa trial of Ad26.COV2.S in healthy adults. TCRbeta repertoire sequencing served as the tool for gauging how specific and how broad the SARS-CoV-2-reactive T cell receptors were following Ad26.COV2.S vaccination. A total of about 30 samples were included in the TCR-sequenced set, comprising around 19 Ad26.COV2.S vaccine recipients, 5 placebo recipients and 8 SARS-CoV-2 convalescent individuals. Dosing of Ad26.COV2.S was intramuscular, at either 5x10^10 or 1x10^11 viral particles, delivered as one shot or as two shots spaced 56 days apart. Throughout the experiments and outcome assessment, investigators stayed blinded to trial group allocation. Trial participants were randomized into five groups of five, in which low-dose or high-dose Ad26.COV2.S was given once or twice, or placebo was given on both occasions.

The junction shows trimming of 0 bases on V and 6 bases on J, and the gene matches do not reach 7 bases of it. The CDR3 numbers 17 residues from cysteine through phenylalanine. This entry keeps only the CDR3 DNA: 51 bases, framed from base 1. Taken from the germline V gene, the CDR1 and CDR2 loops are MGHRA and YSYEKL. Study-level results and caveats: Spike-specific TCR breadth was higher in Ad26.COV2.S recipients than in placebo recipients (P = 0.0014). The study was not powered to compare responses between vaccine doses or regimens. After vaccination, spike-specific CD8+ and CD4+ T cell responses were reported to show substantial breadth. According to the authors, total T cell responses may have been underestimated by the TCR breadth and depth analyses. Comparable non-spike TCR breadth was observed between vaccine and placebo recipients, consistent with only spike being contained in the vaccine.

A note on this clone: The antigen this receptor binds is unknown. Base-call qualities are not available, and no considerably larger clone is one nucleotide away.

The meaning of the sample's treatment or condition label: roughly 20 received Ad26.COV2.S at low or high dose, single or two shots; five or six received placebo; per-sample allocation not given. Repertoires of vaccine and placebo recipients were sequenced from samples collected on day 63 after the first injection. Between 29 July and 7 August 2020, Cohort 1b enrolled about two dozen adults aged 18-55 years at one site in Boston, USA. Ad26.COV2.S was a replication-incompetent adenovirus type 26 vector that expressed a prefusion-stabilized SARS-CoV-2 spike protein derived from the original Wuhan strain. The immunoSEQ Assay was the method used to sequence TCRbeta CDR3 regions. After extraction, genomic DNA underwent amplification by bias-controlled multiplex PCR, followed by high-throughput sequencing. Per the original workflow: To quantify the absolute abundance of each unique TCRbeta CDR3 region, sequences were collapsed and filtered. T cell fraction was estimated by normalization of TCRbeta template counts to usable DNA, with usable DNA being measured through amplification of reference genes present in all nucleated cells. Repertoire TCRs were annotated as SARS-CoV-2-specific when V gene, CDR3 amino acid sequence and J gene were exactly matched to a known reactive TCR set. MIRA supplied the reference SARS-CoV-2 TCR set, which was filtered for enrichment in COVID-19-positive ImmuneCODE repertoires so that public or cross-reactive TCRs were removed. Drawing on the MIRA antigens, annotated TCRs were analysed further at the level of specific ORF or position within ORF. Breadth was defined as the number of annotated unique rearrangements divided by the total number of unique productive rearrangements, and depth was defined as the summed frequency of the annotated unique rearrangements. Two-sided Wilcoxon rank-sum tests were used to compare TCR breadth between groups. Not all clones reach the TCRdb copy of this immuneACCESS table, which keeps in-frame sequences only. Checked studies attribute under half of the gap to unresolved V genes and leave the rest unexplained. That table furnishes V, J and clone size, whereas the DNA furnished D and trimming. For this sample the table gives approximately 280,000 clones, of which 80% to 90% were detected only once. The top ten hold about 3.1% of the sample.

The sequence was obtained from a person between 18 and 65 years old who received the Ad26.COV2.S COVID-19 vaccine or a placebo. The chain was built from TRBV4-1 and TRBJ2-3; a stretch of 12 junction bases matches TRBD2. Here the sequenced sample was peripheral blood, taken in a trial of Ad26.COV2.S vaccine versus placebo. The CDR3 is CASSQDPGLAGTDTQYF. The DNA reads TGCGCCAGCAGCCAAGATCCCGGACTAGCGGGGACCGATACGCAGTATTTT.